In its sample, the clone carrying this T cell receptor (beta chain) was seen once. The sample comes from a study of T cell changes during pregnancy in multiple sclerosis. This CDR3 has 14 amino acids. The V end lost 2 bases, the J end lost 3 bases, and 10 bases lay between the germline ends. Per the germline V gene, CDR1 is WNHNN and CDR2 is SYGVQD (reference sequence). The table came from immunoSEQ multiplex PCR; TCRdb's copy has only in-frame clones and leaves some out. The sample has about 67,000 clones, roughly 92% seen once. The source of this sequence is a female donor with multiple sclerosis, enrolled in a pregnancy study. This chain uses TRBV10-1 with TRBJ1-2; TRBD1 might be the D (5 bases). This specimen consisted of peripheral blood, obtained in the second trimester of pregnancy. Here the CDR3 DNA reads TGCGCCAGCAGTGAGGCAGGGTTTGACTATGGCTACACCTTC. Translated: CASSEAGFDYGYTF.